Reported below is one T cell receptor (beta chain). Its antigen is not known. At the deep level, the assay was run. The method was immunoSEQ multiplex PCR; TCRdb's version includes in-frame clones alone and lacks a portion of them. The sample consists of over 950,000 clones, approximately 75% of them appearing once. These data come from a study of shared clonotypes between healthy human individuals. The study's findings and limits: Shared clonotypes across all four donors exceeded non-shared ones in generation probability. A handful of donors had roughly 5% of their naive CD4 clonotypes in common.

Germline CDR1 SGHAT, CDR2 FQNNGV. V was pared by 3 bases and J by 4 bases, with 12 bases between. CDR3 length: 14 residues. The V gene is TRBV11-2, the J gene TRBJ1-2; D unclear. The origin of this receptor is a man aged 18 to 30 in good health. Some clones in this sample may be carry-over from other donors' samples. The sequencing input was memory CD4+ T cells from PBMCs. This sample's subset: CD45RA-negative fraction. The CDR3 spells CASSFSVNSYGYTF. The DNA of the CDR3 is TGTGCCAGCAGCTTCAGCGTGAACAGCTATGGCTACACCTTC.